The rows below give T cell receptor beta chains drawn from one sample of a study of beta chain features in type 1 diabetes. The assay was immunoSEQ multiplex PCR, and TCRdb's table has in-frame clones only and misses some. This sample carries over 350,000 clones, approximately 16% of them seen once, and the ten largest clones take about 0.018%. The specimen sequenced was naive CD4+ T cells from blood. All receptors derive from a woman under 30 in good health. Each CDR3 is given with its conserved first and last residue. A D gene is named only where the DNA matches it firmly. Clone size is stated in some rows and not others, as once, few, many or a class when expanded.

D gene: TRBD2
J gene: TRBJ2-7
clone size: NA
V gene: TRBV11-3
CDR3 protein: CASSPRGSGSEQYF
CDR3 DNA: TGTGCCAGCAGCCCCCGGGGTAGCGGGAGCGAGCAGTACTTC

D gene: NA
J gene: TRBJ1-1
clone size: NA
V gene: TRBV18
CDR3 protein: CASSPLDTNTEAFF
CDR3 DNA: TGTGCCAGCTCACCACTTGACACGAACACTGAAGCTTTCTTT

D gene: NA
J gene: TRBJ1-1
clone size: NA
V gene: TRBV29-1
CDR3 protein: CSVGGLRPHGAFF
CDR3 DNA: TGCAGCGTTGGAGGGCTCAGGCCCCACGGGGCTTTCTTT

D gene: NA
J gene: TRBJ2-1
clone size: few
V gene: TRBV29-1
CDR3 protein: CSVGLSYNEQFF
CDR3 DNA: TGCAGCGTCGGACTCTCCTACAATGAGCAGTTCTTC

D gene: NA
J gene: TRBJ2-7
clone size: NA
V gene: TRBV14
CDR3 protein: CASSQDSREQYF
CDR3 DNA: TGTGCCAGCAGCCAAGATTCCCGCGAGCAGTACTTC

D gene: NA
J gene: TRBJ1-5
clone size: NA
V gene: TRBV6-5
CDR3 protein: CASSWGSNQPQHF
CDR3 DNA: TGTGCCAGCAGTTGGGGCTCCAATCAGCCCCAGCATTTT

D gene: TRBD2
J gene: TRBJ2-5
clone size: few
V gene: TRBV7-2
CDR3 protein: CASSPGTSSHNQETQYF
CDR3 DNA: TGTGCCAGCAGCCCGGGGACTAGCTCACACAATCAAGAGACCCAGTACTTC

D gene: TRBD1
J gene: TRBJ1-2
clone size: NA
V gene: TRBV25-1
CDR3 protein: CASSPTGLRYTF
CDR3 DNA: TGTGCCAGCAGTCCGACAGGGTTGCGCTACACCTTC

D gene: NA
J gene: TRBJ2-1
clone size: few
V gene: TRBV5-6
CDR3 protein: CASSRDPGNEQFF
CDR3 DNA: TGTGCCAGCAGTAGAGACCCGGGCAATGAGCAGTTCTTC

D gene: NA
J gene: TRBJ2-5
clone size: NA
V gene: TRBV25-1
CDR3 protein: CASTPSSGTQYF
CDR3 DNA: TGTGCCAGCACTCCCTCCTCGGGGACCCAGTACTTC

D gene: TRBD1
J gene: TRBJ1-2
clone size: NA
V gene: TRBV6-5
CDR3 protein: CASRSDRVRYGYTF
CDR3 DNA: TGTGCCAGCCGCAGTGACAGGGTGCGCTATGGCTACACCTTC

D gene: TRBD1
J gene: TRBJ1-2
clone size: once
V gene: TRBV28
CDR3 protein: CASSHRGGYTF
CDR3 DNA: TGTGCCAGCAGTCACAGGGGCGGCTACACCTTC

D gene: TRBD2
J gene: TRBJ2-1
clone size: few
V gene: TRBV6-5
CDR3 protein: CASSSPGLAYNEQFF
CDR3 DNA: TGTGCCAGCAGTTCGCCGGGACTAGCATACAATGAGCAGTTCTTC

D gene: NA
J gene: TRBJ2-7
clone size: NA
V gene: TRBV19
CDR3 protein: CASSNRDTSYEQYF
CDR3 DNA: TGTGCCAGTAGTAACCGGGATACGTCCTACGAGCAGTACTTC

D gene: NA
J gene: TRBJ2-1
clone size: few
V gene: TRBV19
CDR3 protein: CASSRDSAPYNEQFF
CDR3 DNA: TGTGCCAGTAGTAGGGATAGCGCTCCCTACAATGAGCAGTTCTTC

D gene: NA
J gene: TRBJ2-3
clone size: NA
V gene: TRBV18
CDR3 protein: CASSSTTGRTDTQYF
CDR3 DNA: TGTGCCAGCTCATCTACGACAGGGAGGACAGATACGCAGTATTTT

D gene: NA
J gene: TRBJ2-7
clone size: NA
V gene: TRBV18
CDR3 protein: CASSLSYEQYF
CDR3 DNA: TGTGCCAGCTCACTCAGCTACGAGCAGTACTTC

D gene: NA
J gene: TRBJ2-3
clone size: few
V gene: TRBV30
CDR3 protein: CAWSHADTQYF
CDR3 DNA: TGTGCCTGGAGTCATGCGGATACGCAGTATTTT

D gene: NA
J gene: TRBJ2-7
clone size: NA
V gene: TRBV5-1
CDR3 protein: CASSSSGDYEQYF
CDR3 DNA: TGCGCCAGCAGCTCGTCCGGGGACTACGAGCAGTACTTC

D gene: TRBD2
J gene: TRBJ2-1
clone size: few
V gene: TRBV5-1
CDR3 protein: CASSWGLAGDNEQFF
CDR3 DNA: TGCGCCAGCAGCTGGGGACTAGCGGGAGACAATGAGCAGTTCTTC

D gene: NA
J gene: TRBJ1-4
clone size: NA
V gene: TRBV7-9
CDR3 protein: CASSSSRGPTPFF
CDR3 DNA: TGTGCCAGCAGCTCGAGCAGGGGCCCTACACCGTTTTTT

D gene: NA
J gene: TRBJ2-6
clone size: NA
V gene: TRBV19
CDR3 protein: CASSKNPVGTSHSGANVLTF
CDR3 DNA: TGTGCCAGTAGTAAAAACCCGGTAGGGACTTCCCACTCTGGGGCCAACGTCCTGACTTTC

D gene: TRBD1
J gene: TRBJ2-2
clone size: few
V gene: TRBV27
CDR3 protein: CASSLGGTGVTGELFF
CDR3 DNA: TGTGCCAGCAGTTTAGGCGGGACAGGGGTTACCGGGGAGCTGTTTTTT

D gene: TRBD2
J gene: TRBJ2-3
clone size: few
V gene: TRBV7-9
CDR3 protein: CASSSSGNYADTQYF
CDR3 DNA: TGTGCCAGCAGCTCTAGCGGGAATTATGCAGATACGCAGTATTTT

D gene: TRBD2
J gene: TRBJ2-1
clone size: NA
V gene: TRBV4-3
CDR3 protein: CASSRPTSGSSDNEQFF
CDR3 DNA: TGCGCCAGCAGCCGCCCGACTAGCGGGAGTTCCGACAATGAGCAGTTCTTC

D gene: TRBD1
J gene: TRBJ1-5
clone size: NA
V gene: TRBV27
CDR3 protein: CASWTGSYSNQPQHF
CDR3 DNA: TGTGCCAGTTGGACAGGTTCCTATAGCAATCAGCCCCAGCATTTT

D gene: NA
J gene: TRBJ2-7
clone size: few
V gene: TRBV28
CDR3 protein: CASSLVQSSYEQYF
CDR3 DNA: TGTGCCAGCAGCCTCGTACAGAGTTCCTACGAGCAGTACTTC

D gene: NA
J gene: TRBJ2-3
clone size: few
V gene: TRBV29-1
CDR3 protein: CSVEIGPQGGDTQYF
CDR3 DNA: TGCAGCGTTGAAATAGGGCCCCAGGGTGGAGATACGCAGTATTTT

D gene: TRBD2
J gene: TRBJ2-1
clone size: few
V gene: TRBV11-1
CDR3 protein: CASSPRSGRYNEQFF
CDR3 DNA: TGTGCCAGCAGCCCCCGTAGCGGGAGATACAATGAGCAGTTCTTC

D gene: NA
J gene: TRBJ1-1
clone size: few
V gene: TRBV30
CDR3 protein: CAWSLGNTEAFF
CDR3 DNA: TGTGCCTGGAGTCTAGGGAACACTGAAGCTTTCTTT

D gene: TRBD1
J gene: TRBJ2-7
clone size: few
V gene: TRBV19
CDR3 protein: CASSTGTGGYEQYF
CDR3 DNA: TGTGCCAGTAGTACCGGGACAGGGGGATACGAGCAGTACTTC

D gene: NA
J gene: TRBJ2-7
clone size: NA
V gene: TRBV7-2
CDR3 protein: CASSQAVAYEQYF
CDR3 DNA: TGTGCCAGCAGCCAGGCCGTGGCCTACGAGCAGTACTTC

D gene: NA
J gene: TRBJ1-2
clone size: NA
V gene: TRBV28
CDR3 protein: CASSSRGKAGGYTF
CDR3 DNA: TGTGCCAGCAGTTCGCGGGGGAAAGCTGGTGGCTACACCTTC

D gene: NA
J gene: TRBJ2-5
clone size: NA
V gene: TRBV28
CDR3 protein: CASRYRGTQYF
CDR3 DNA: TGTGCCAGCAGGTATAGGGGGACCCAGTACTTC

D gene: NA
J gene: TRBJ1-5
clone size: NA
V gene: TRBV7-8
CDR3 protein: CASSLVGQLSQPQHF
CDR3 DNA: TGTGCCAGCAGCTTGGTGGGACAATTGAGCCAGCCCCAGCATTTT

D gene: NA
J gene: TRBJ1-2
clone size: NA
V gene: TRBV7-9
CDR3 protein: CASSPTATYGYTF
CDR3 DNA: TGTGCCAGCAGCCCGACTGCCACCTATGGCTACACCTTC

D gene: TRBD1
J gene: TRBJ2-1
clone size: few
V gene: TRBV28
CDR3 protein: CASSTRQGRFF
CDR3 DNA: TGTGCCAGCAGTACCAGACAGGGTCGGTTCTTC

D gene: TRBD1
J gene: TRBJ1-1
clone size: few
V gene: TRBV6-6
CDR3 protein: CASRGPGTGTNTEAFF
CDR3 DNA: TGTGCCAGCAGGGGTCCCGGGACAGGGACGAACACTGAAGCTTTCTTT

D gene: TRBD2
J gene: TRBJ2-1
clone size: NA
V gene: TRBV7-2
CDR3 protein: CASSPTGTSGRRRNEQFF
CDR3 DNA: TGTGCCAGCAGCCCCACTGGGACTAGCGGGAGGAGGAGGAATGAGCAGTTCTTC

D gene: TRBD1
J gene: TRBJ2-5
clone size: few
V gene: TRBV18
CDR3 protein: CASSRDRGRETQYF
CDR3 DNA: TGTGCCAGCTCCCGCGACAGGGGGCGTGAGACCCAGTACTTC

D gene: NA
J gene: TRBJ1-2
clone size: NA
V gene: TRBV5-4
CDR3 protein: CASSLPGVLYGYTF
CDR3 DNA: TGTGCCAGCAGCTTGCCGGGAGTTCTTTATGGCTACACCTTC

D gene: TRBD2
J gene: TRBJ2-2
clone size: NA
V gene: TRBV28
CDR3 protein: CASSPGLAVYGELFF
CDR3 DNA: TGTGCCAGCAGTCCGGGACTAGCGGTTTACGGGGAGCTGTTTTTT

D gene: NA
J gene: TRBJ1-5
clone size: few
V gene: TRBV28
CDR3 protein: CASSDRQIPYSNQPQHF
CDR3 DNA: TGTGCCAGCAGTGACCGACAGATCCCTTATAGCAATCAGCCCCAGCATTTT

D gene: NA
J gene: TRBJ1-2
clone size: few
V gene: TRBV6-5
CDR3 protein: CASMAGTNYGYTF
CDR3 DNA: TGTGCCAGCATGGCGGGAACTAACTATGGCTACACCTTC

D gene: TRBD2
J gene: TRBJ2-1
clone size: NA
V gene: TRBV9
CDR3 protein: CASSSRLAGGTNEQFF
CDR3 DNA: TGTGCCAGCAGCTCGAGACTAGCGGGAGGCACCAATGAGCAGTTCTTC

D gene: NA
J gene: TRBJ1-1
clone size: NA
V gene: TRBV18
CDR3 protein: CASSPQTENTEAFF
CDR3 DNA: TGTGCCAGCTCACCACAGACAGAAAACACTGAAGCTTTCTTT

D gene: NA
J gene: TRBJ2-3
clone size: NA
V gene: TRBV6-5
CDR3 protein: CASSSTGSWDTQYF
CDR3 DNA: TGTGCCAGCAGTTCAACAGGGTCGTGGGATACGCAGTATTTT

D gene: NA
J gene: TRBJ1-1
clone size: NA
V gene: TRBV4-2
CDR3 protein: CASSQAGGQTEAFF
CDR3 DNA: TGTGCCAGCAGCCAAGCCGGGGGGCAAACTGAAGCTTTCTTT

D gene: TRBD1
J gene: TRBJ1-1
clone size: few
V gene: TRBV5-5
CDR3 protein: CASRGDRVGTEAFF
CDR3 DNA: TGTGCCAGCAGGGGGGACAGGGTTGGCACTGAAGCTTTCTTT

D gene: NA
J gene: TRBJ1-5
clone size: NA
V gene: TRBV29-1
CDR3 protein: CSARQSNQPQHF
CDR3 DNA: TGCAGCGCTCGACAGTCCAATCAGCCCCAGCATTTT

D gene: NA
J gene: TRBJ2-7
clone size: NA
V gene: TRBV10-2
CDR3 protein: CASSDTQGSAYEQYF
CDR3 DNA: TGCGCCAGCAGTGACACCCAGGGGAGCGCCTACGAGCAGTACTTC

D gene: NA
J gene: TRBJ2-1
clone size: few
V gene: TRBV4-1
CDR3 protein: CASRSTSLSYNEQFF
CDR3 DNA: TGCGCCAGCAGGTCGACTAGTCTATCCTACAATGAGCAGTTCTTC

D gene: TRBD1
J gene: TRBJ2-1
clone size: NA
V gene: TRBV28
CDR3 protein: CASSKAQGATEQFF
CDR3 DNA: TGTGCCAGCAGTAAAGCTCAGGGGGCCACTGAGCAGTTCTTC

D gene: TRBD1
J gene: TRBJ1-2
clone size: NA
V gene: TRBV30
CDR3 protein: CAWSAQSSGTGHYGYTF
CDR3 DNA: TGTGCCTGGAGTGCCCAATCCTCCGGGACAGGGCACTATGGCTACACCTTC

D gene: TRBD2
J gene: TRBJ2-5
clone size: few
V gene: TRBV7-2
CDR3 protein: CASSGRREGTSGRKETQYF
CDR3 DNA: TGTGCCAGCAGTGGCCGTAGGGAAGGGACTAGCGGGAGGAAAGAGACCCAGTACTTC

D gene: NA
J gene: TRBJ2-6
clone size: once
V gene: TRBV9
CDR3 protein: CASGGQVSGANVLTF
CDR3 DNA: TGTGCCAGCGGGGGACAAGTCTCTGGGGCCAACGTCCTGACTTTC

D gene: TRBD1
J gene: TRBJ2-7
clone size: NA
V gene: TRBV7-9
CDR3 protein: CASSLKGQVPYEQYF
CDR3 DNA: TGTGCCAGCAGCTTAAAGGGACAGGTCCCCTACGAGCAGTACTTC

D gene: NA
J gene: TRBJ1-4
clone size: NA
V gene: TRBV18
CDR3 protein: CASSPRDEKLFF
CDR3 DNA: TGTGCCAGCTCACCACGAGATGAAAAACTGTTTTTT